The T cell receptor beta chain under discussion was sequenced for a study of control samples from healthy donors and cancer patients. Comments on this clone: Other DNA sequences within the sample encode an identical CDR3.

Libraries were prepared by immunoSEQ multiplex PCR; TCRdb keeps only in-frame clonotypes and omits some of them. The data contain 110,000 or so clones, around nine tenths of them seen just once; the ten biggest clones take up 12%. V was shortened by 0 bases and J by 5 bases, with 8 bases between the two germline ends. There are 13 residues in the CDR3. Germline lookup yields CDR1 GTSNPN and CDR2 SVGIG (reference sequence). Sequenced input: blood. The clonotype originates from a man younger than 40 in good health. The chain links TRBV30 to TRBJ1-5, with D possibly being TRBD1 (6 bases). CDR3 residues: CAWSVQGDQPQHF. The CDR3 coding sequence is TGTGCCTGGAGTGTACAGGGAGATCAGCCCCAGCATTTT.